One TCR beta chain is described in this entry. What this receptor recognizes is not known. No much larger clonotype is one base removed from it; base qualities were not supplied. CDR1 and CDR2, looked up from the germline V gene (reference sequence), are GTSNPN and SVGIG. The junction shows trimming of 0 bases on V and 5 bases on J, plus 13 bases between the germline ends. The CDR3 spans 14 residues, from the cysteine through the phenylalanine. Left in the record is the CDR3 DNA by itself, 42 bases read in frame from the first base. The data were taken from a study of vaccination and CD4 T cells after COVID-19 (dated by TCRdb to the early 2020s). Regarding the study in general: SARS-CoV-2 positivity had been established in the convalescent patients by nasal swab PCR, and mild disease was recorded in under ten of these patients and severe disease in one. In the convalescent cohort there were six males and four females, among whom were two Hispanic individuals, seven Caucasians, two Asians and one multiracial person. Participants got two doses of the Pfizer-BioNTech BNT162b2 vaccine (n=8) or two doses of the Moderna mRNA-1273 vaccine (n=2). Post-COVID blood samples were collected from convalescent patients a median of approximately 93 days after diagnosis, with a range of roughly 35 to 170 days. Post-vaccine blood samples were collected a median of approximately 72 days after the second vaccine dose, ranging from about 13 to 250 days. Culture stimuli were overlapping spike peptide pools from SARS-CoV-2 and from the common cold coronaviruses HCoV-NL63, HCoV-OC43 and HCoV-229E. Control cultures received a CEFX viral epitope pool as the positive control, an HIV-1 Nef peptide pool as the negative control, or no peptide. The spike-specific CD4+ TCR repertoire was compared before and after mRNA vaccination in under 11 COVID-19 convalescent patients and a handful of infection-naive healthy vaccine recipients. What the study reported, not specific to this receptor: Of the vaccine-specific clones in convalescent patients, 304 of 307, or nearly all, reacted only to SARS-CoV-2 spike and did not cross-react with common cold coronaviruses. The study included relatively few convalescent patients and did not analyze early timepoints after natural infection. The median count of SARS-CoV-2-reactive clonotypes went up from around 21 after infection to a few dozen after vaccination, although the change was not significant. Among the post-vaccine SARS-CoV-2-reactive clones in convalescent patients, a median around 86% showed up only after vaccination, which suggests vaccine-specific priming.

Taken with the paper, the label for treatment or condition translates to: 10-day PBMC culture with coronavirus spike peptide pools or control peptides (ViraFEST assay). To expand antigen-specific T cells with peptide pools and then pick out the expanded clonotypes through TCR sequencing, the study relied on the ViraFEST assay. The convalescent patients' positive SARS-CoV-2 PCR tests were from March to December 2020, which was before the Alpha, Beta and Delta variants emerged in the United States. Each well held 2 million or so PBMCs cultured in IMDM containing about 5% human AB serum and approximately 9.8 IU/ml IL-2, with about 9.4 ug/ml peptide pools added. Half of the culture medium was replaced with fresh IL-2-containing medium on days 3 and 7. After around 11 days of culture, CD4+ T cells were isolated by negative selection using the EasySep CD4+ T cell isolation kit. PBMCs were separated from whole blood using Ficoll-Paque Plus gradient centrifugation and then either used fresh or cryopreserved at -140C. Culture conditions were generally each tested in triplicate wells.

Libraries were prepared through PCR. TCR sequencing of DNA from cultured CD4+ T cells used the Oncomine TCR Beta short-read assay at the Johns Hopkins FTIC core. The QIAamp micro DNA kit was used to extract genomic DNA from the cultured CD4+ T cells. Oncomine TCR Beta libraries from cultured CD4+ T cells were pooled using unique dual indexes and sequenced on an Illumina iSeq 100. In the source study's methods: Non-productive sequences were filtered out, and CDR3s that did not start with C, did not end with F or W, or were shorter than 7 amino acids were discarded. The MANAFEST web application was used to identify antigen-specific clonotypes by comparing peptide-stimulated wells against reference wells and other culture wells. For a clone to be called positive, the clone needed an FDR below 0.05, an odds ratio above 5, and a productive frequency above 0.1% in at least two of three replicate wells. A clonotype counted as cross-reactive if it showed significant expansion both in the SARS-CoV-2 spike wells and in at least one common cold coronavirus spike condition. CDR3 homology was assessed with Levenshtein distances (stringdist) and unrooted phylogenetic trees (ape) in R version 3.6.1. TCRdb reprocessing: public reads trimmed at Q25 with fastp, clones called with MiXCR, in-frame beta chains kept. Rows merge per CDR3 protein into single entries with the most common DNA and genes. What appears here as the V and J calls and clone size reflects TCRdb's work, not the paper's. For this sample the table gives 20,000 or so distinct CDR3 sequences, of which roughly 48% were detected only once. Approximately 10% of the sample is taken by the ten largest.

Sequences were derived from CD4+ T cells from blood, cultured in vitro, sampled before SARS-CoV-2 vaccination. This chain joins TRBV30 to TRBJ1-1; possibly the D gene is TRBD1, per 6 matching bases. The sequence came from a human donor who had recovered from COVID-19. The CDR3: CAWSVRGARTEAFF. The nucleotides read TGTGCCTGGAGTGTACGGGGGGCGCGAACTGAAGCTTTCTTT.